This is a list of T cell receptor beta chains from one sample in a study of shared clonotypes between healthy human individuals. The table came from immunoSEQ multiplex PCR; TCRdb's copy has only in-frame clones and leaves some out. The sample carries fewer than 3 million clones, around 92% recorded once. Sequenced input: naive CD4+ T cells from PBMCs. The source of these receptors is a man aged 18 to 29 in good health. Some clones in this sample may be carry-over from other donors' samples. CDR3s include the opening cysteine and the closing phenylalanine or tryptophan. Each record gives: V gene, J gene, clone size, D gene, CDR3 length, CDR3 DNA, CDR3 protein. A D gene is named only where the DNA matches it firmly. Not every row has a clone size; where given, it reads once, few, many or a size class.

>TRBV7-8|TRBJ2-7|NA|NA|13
TGTGCCAGCGCCCACGTCCAGGCCTCCGAGCAGTACTTC
CASAHVQASEQYF
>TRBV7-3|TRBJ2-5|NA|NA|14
TGTGCCAGCAGCTTAGGGACTTCGGGGGAGACCCAGTACTTC
CASSLGTSGETQYF
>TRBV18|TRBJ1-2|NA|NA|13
TGTGCCAGCTCGGTTGTTAGGGACTATGGCTACACCTTC
CASSVVRDYGYTF
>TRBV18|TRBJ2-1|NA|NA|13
TGTGCCAGCTCACCACCGGGACGCAATGAGCAGTTCTTC
CASSPPGRNEQFF
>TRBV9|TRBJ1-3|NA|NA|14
TGTGCCAGCAGCCTATTGGAGACGGGAAACACCATATATTTT
CASSLLETGNTIYF
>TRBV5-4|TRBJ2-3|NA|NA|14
TGTGCCAGCAGGGGCCCTAGCGTCACAGATACGCAGTATTTT
CASRGPSVTDTQYF
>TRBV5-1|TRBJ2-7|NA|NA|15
TGCGCCAGCAGCTGGAGGTCGGGAGCGTCCTACGAGCAGTACTTC
CASSWRSGASYEQYF
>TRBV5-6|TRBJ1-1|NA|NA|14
TGTGCCAGCAGCTTGAGAGGGACGGGCACTGAAGCTTTCTTT
CASSLRGTGTEAFF
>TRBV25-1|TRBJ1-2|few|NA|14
TGTGCCAGCAGTGAATGGCGAGACGGAGGTGGCTACACCTTC
CASSEWRDGGGYTF
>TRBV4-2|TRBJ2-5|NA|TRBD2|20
TGTGCCAGCAGCCAAGCCTTATCCGGGACTAGCGGGGGGTACCAAGAGACCCAGTACTTC
CASSQALSGTSGGYQETQYF
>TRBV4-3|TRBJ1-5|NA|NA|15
TGCGCCAGCAGCCAAGAGGGGGGGTCGGGTCAGCCCCAGCATTTT
CASSQEGGSGQPQHF
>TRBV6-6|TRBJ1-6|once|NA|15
TGTGCCAGCAGTTCCACGGGACTCTTTAATTCACCCCTCCACTTT
CASSSTGLFNSPLHF
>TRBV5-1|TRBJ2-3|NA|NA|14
TGCGCCAGCAGCTTTATGAGCGAAGTAGATACGCAGTATTTT
CASSFMSEVDTQYF
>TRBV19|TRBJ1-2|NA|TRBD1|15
TGTGCCAGTAGGTCGGAACGGACAGGGCCCTATGGCTACACCTTC
CASRSERTGPYGYTF
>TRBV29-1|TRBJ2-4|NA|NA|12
TGCAGCGTTGGGACAAACAAAAACATTCAGTACTTC
CSVGTNKNIQYF
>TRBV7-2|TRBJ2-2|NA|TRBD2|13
TGTGCCAGCAGCGGGACTACAACCGGGGAGCTGTTTTTT
CASSGTTTGELFF
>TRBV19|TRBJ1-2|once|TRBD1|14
TGTGCCAGTAACTGGGACAGAGTCCTCTATGGCTACACCTTC
CASNWDRVLYGYTF
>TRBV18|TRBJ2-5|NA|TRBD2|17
TGTGCCAGCTCACCGGCTAGCGGGAGCTGGGCCGGGGAGACCCAGTACTTC
CASSPASGSWAGETQYF
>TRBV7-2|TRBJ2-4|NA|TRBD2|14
TGTGCCAGCTCCACAGCGGGGGGATTAAACATTCAGTACTTC
CASSTAGGLNIQYF
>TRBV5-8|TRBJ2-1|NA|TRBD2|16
TGTGCCAGCAGCGCCCGGTGGGGGGGGTATTACAATGAGCAGTTCTTC
CASSARWGGYYNEQFF
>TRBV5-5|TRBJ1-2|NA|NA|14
TGTGCCAGCAGCTTGGTCTGGGGCTACTATGGCTACACCTTC
CASSLVWGYYGYTF
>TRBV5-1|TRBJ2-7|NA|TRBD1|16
TGCGCCAGCAGCTCTCGACCACGGGACAGCCACTACGAGCAGTACTTC
CASSSRPRDSHYEQYF
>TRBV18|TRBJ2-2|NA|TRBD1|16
TGTGCCAGCTCACCACTAAGGGGGCTGAACACCGGGGAGCTGTTTTTT
CASSPLRGLNTGELFF
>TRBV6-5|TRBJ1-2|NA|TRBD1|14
TGTGCCAGCAGTTATGGAGGGACAGGGAATGGCTACACCTTC
CASSYGGTGNGYTF
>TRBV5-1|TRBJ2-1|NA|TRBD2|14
TGCGCCAGCAGCTCCACTAGCGGGAGTGGTGAGCAGTTCTTC
CASSSTSGSGEQFF
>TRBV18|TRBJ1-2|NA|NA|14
TGTGCCAGCTCACCATCCGAGGGGCTCGGGGGCTACACCTTC
CASSPSEGLGGYTF
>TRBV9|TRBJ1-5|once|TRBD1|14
TGTGCCAGCAGCGGAGGGACAGGGAACCAGCCCCAGCATTTT
CASSGGTGNQPQHF
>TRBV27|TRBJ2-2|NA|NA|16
TGTGCCAGCGGATTAAACATCGCCTCAGGCACCGGGGAGCTGTTTTTT
CASGLNIASGTGELFF
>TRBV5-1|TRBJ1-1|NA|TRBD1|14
TGCGCCAGCAGCATAAGACAGGGGAACACTGAAGCTTTCTTT
CASSIRQGNTEAFF
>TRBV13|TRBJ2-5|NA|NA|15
TGTGCCAGCAGCTTAGGCGAAGAGTACCAAGAGACCCAGTACTTC
CASSLGEEYQETQYF
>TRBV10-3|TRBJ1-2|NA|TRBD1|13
TGTGCCATCAGGGGACAGGGAGACTATGGCTACACCTTC
CAIRGQGDYGYTF
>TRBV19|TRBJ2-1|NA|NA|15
TGTGCCAGTAGTATAGCGGGGTCGGGATGGGCTGAGCAGTTCTTC
CASSIAGSGWAEQFF
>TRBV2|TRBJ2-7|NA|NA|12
TGTGCCAGCAGTCTAGAGATCTACGAGCAGTACTTC
CASSLEIYEQYF
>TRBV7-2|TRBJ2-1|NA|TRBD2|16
TGTGCCAGCGGGAGGTTTAGCGGGACCCGGACAAATGAGCAGTTCTTC
CASGRFSGTRTNEQFF
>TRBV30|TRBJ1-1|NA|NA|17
TGTGCCTGGAGTGTACGGCAGAGGAGAATCCTGGGGACTGAAGCTTTCTTT
CAWSVRQRRILGTEAFF
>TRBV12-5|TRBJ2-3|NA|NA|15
TGTGCTAGTGGTTTGGGGGGGGACCTCACAGATACGCAGTATTTT
CASGLGGDLTDTQYF
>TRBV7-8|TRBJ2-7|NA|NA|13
TGTGCCAGCAGCCGCGACAGAACCTACGAGCAGTACTTC
CASSRDRTYEQYF
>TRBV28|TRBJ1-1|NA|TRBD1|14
TGTGCCAGCAGTTCGGGACAGACGAACACTGAAGCTTTCTTT
CASSSGQTNTEAFF
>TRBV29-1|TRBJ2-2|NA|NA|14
TGCAGCGTTGGAGGCCCACAGCTCACCGGGGAGCTGTTTTTT
CSVGGPQLTGELFF
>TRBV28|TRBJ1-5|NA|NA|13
TGTGCCAGCAATCCTGTGGGGTTTCAGCCCCAGCATTTT
CASNPVGFQPQHF
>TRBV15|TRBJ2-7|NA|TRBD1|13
TGTGCCACCAGCAGGGGACAGCCTTACGAGCAGTACTTC
CATSRGQPYEQYF
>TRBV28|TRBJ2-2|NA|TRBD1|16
TGTGCCAGCAGATTCGGGACAGGGGGAAACACCGGGGAGCTGTTTTTT
CASRFGTGGNTGELFF
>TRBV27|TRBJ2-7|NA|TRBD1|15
TGTGCCAATTTTTTCACAGGGGGACATCCCTACGAGCAGTACTTC
CANFFTGGHPYEQYF
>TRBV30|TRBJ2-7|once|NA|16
TGTGCCTGGAGTCCCAAGTCCGGCAGTCGTTCCTACGAGCAGTACTTC
CAWSPKSGSRSYEQYF
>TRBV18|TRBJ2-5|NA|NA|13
TGTGCCAGCTCACCGTCCAGGGGTGAGACCCAGTACTTC
CASSPSRGETQYF
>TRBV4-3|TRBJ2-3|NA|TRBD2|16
TGCGCCAGCAGCCAAGAATTAGCGGGACCCACAGATACGCAGTATTTT
CASSQELAGPTDTQYF
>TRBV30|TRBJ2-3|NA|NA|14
TGTGCCTGGAGTGTTACCATAAGGACAGATACGCAGTATTTT
CAWSVTIRTDTQYF
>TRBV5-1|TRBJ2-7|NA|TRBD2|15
TGCGCCAGCAGCCTTCTAGCGGGCAACTCCTACGAGCAGTACTTC
CASSLLAGNSYEQYF
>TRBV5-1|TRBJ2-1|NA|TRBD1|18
TGCGCCAGCAGCTCTCAGCCTTACGGACAGGGCTCCTACAATGAGCAGTTCTTC
CASSSQPYGQGSYNEQFF
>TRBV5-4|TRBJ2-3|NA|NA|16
TGTGCCAGCAGCTTGCTCGCCAGGTCATACACAGATACGCAGTATTTT
CASSLLARSYTDTQYF
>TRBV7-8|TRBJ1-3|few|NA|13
TGTGCCAGCAGCGTTACCTCGGGAAACACCATATATTTT
CASSVTSGNTIYF
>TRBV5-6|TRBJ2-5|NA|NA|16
TGTGCCAGCAGCTATCTTTTAGGAGGGTATCGACGGACCCAGTACTTC
CASSYLLGGYRRTQYF
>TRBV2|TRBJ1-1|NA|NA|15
TGTGCCAGCAGTCCTCACTCCGGACGTGGAACTGAAGCTTTCTTT
CASSPHSGRGTEAFF
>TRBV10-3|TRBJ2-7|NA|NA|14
TGTGCCATCAGTGAGGGGACGGGCTCCTACGAGCAGTACTTC
CAISEGTGSYEQYF